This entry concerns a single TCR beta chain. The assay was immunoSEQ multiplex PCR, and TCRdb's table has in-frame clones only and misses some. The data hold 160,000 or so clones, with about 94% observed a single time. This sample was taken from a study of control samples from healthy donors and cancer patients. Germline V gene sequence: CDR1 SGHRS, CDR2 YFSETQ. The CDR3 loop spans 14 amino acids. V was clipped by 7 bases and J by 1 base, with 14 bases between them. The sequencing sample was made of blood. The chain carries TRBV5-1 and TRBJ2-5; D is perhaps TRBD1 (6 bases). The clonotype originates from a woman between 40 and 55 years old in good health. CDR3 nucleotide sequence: TGCGCCAGCTTCCCAGGGGTCACCCAAGAGACCCAGTACTTC. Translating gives CASFPGVTQETQYF. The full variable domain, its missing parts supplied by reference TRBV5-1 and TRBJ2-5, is KAGVTQTPRYLIKTRGQQVTLSCSPISGHRSVSWYQQTPGQGLQFLFEYFSETQRNKGNFPGRFSGRQFSNSRSEMNVSTLELGDSALYLCASFPGVTQETQYFGPGTRLLVL.